This TCR beta chain was sequenced in a study of blood T cell repertoires in COVID-19 (dated by TCRdb to about 2020). Broadly, across the study: Samples covering the acute and convalescent phases of COVID-19 were provided by collaborators in the United States, Italy and Spain. The material from the prospective study consisted of cDNA or gDNA derived from T cells, B-cell-depleted T cells, or PBMCs. Subjects who had been exposed to COVID-19, were actively infected with it, or had recovered from it provided the deeply sampled blood TCRbeta repertoires that made up the dataset. The repertoires were released in a freely available public database meant as a resource for research on the immune response to SARS-CoV-2. The samples were drawn from the first 160 participants of the ongoing ImmuneRACE study and from some 1,300 subjects provided by 6 global collaborators. Sample metadata almost always included a de-identified subject ID, COVID-19 status, age in years and sex. Where available, HLA class I and class II types were taken from metadata supplied by the sample provider and were not determined by assay-based typing. Findings and caveats that apply to the study as a whole: Clinical and demographic metadata were provided uncurated, with the amount varying by source and participant.

TCRbeta CDR3 regions were amplified from genomic DNA using the immunoSEQ Assay, a bias-controlled multiplex PCR. The authors' analysis ran thus. The number of nucleated cells in each sample was estimated from the amplification of reference gene primers within the assay. Sequence reads were collapsed and filtered to measure the absolute abundance of every unique TCRbeta CDR3 rearrangement. For each sample, productive Simpson clonality was calculated as the square root of Simpson's diversity index over productive rearrangements. Not all clones reach the TCRdb copy of this immuneACCESS table, which keeps in-frame sequences only. Checked studies attribute under half of the gap to unresolved V genes and leave the rest unexplained. V, J and clone size were drawn from that table, and D and trimming were deduced from the DNA. This sample is represented by 100,000 to 120,000 clones; 88% of them were singletons. The ten biggest clones cover 2.4% of the sample.

Concerning this clone: The specificity of this receptor is unknown. No much larger clonotype is one base removed from it; base qualities were not supplied.

Collaborating institutions collected whole blood in K2EDTA tubes following their own protocols. Collaborator samples were shipped for TCRbeta analysis as frozen whole blood, isolated PBMCs, or DNA extracted from either sample type. The receptor was isolated from a human donor in a cohort sampled during active COVID-19. The material sequenced was peripheral blood.

Here is the DNA: TGTGCCAGCAGGATGGGGGGACAGGGGGTTTACAATGAGCAGTTCTTC. It codes for CASRMGGQGVYNEQFF. The rearranged segments are TRBV25-1 and TRBJ2-1; 11 of the junction bases match TRBD1. The CDR3 goes from the cysteine to the phenylalanine over 16 residues. The sequence is cut down to CDR3 DNA, 48 bases in frame from base 1. Reading the germline V gene gives CDR1 MGHDK and CDR2 SYGVNS. After removal of 6 bases from V and 4 bases from J, the junction retains 8 bases not matched to a gene.